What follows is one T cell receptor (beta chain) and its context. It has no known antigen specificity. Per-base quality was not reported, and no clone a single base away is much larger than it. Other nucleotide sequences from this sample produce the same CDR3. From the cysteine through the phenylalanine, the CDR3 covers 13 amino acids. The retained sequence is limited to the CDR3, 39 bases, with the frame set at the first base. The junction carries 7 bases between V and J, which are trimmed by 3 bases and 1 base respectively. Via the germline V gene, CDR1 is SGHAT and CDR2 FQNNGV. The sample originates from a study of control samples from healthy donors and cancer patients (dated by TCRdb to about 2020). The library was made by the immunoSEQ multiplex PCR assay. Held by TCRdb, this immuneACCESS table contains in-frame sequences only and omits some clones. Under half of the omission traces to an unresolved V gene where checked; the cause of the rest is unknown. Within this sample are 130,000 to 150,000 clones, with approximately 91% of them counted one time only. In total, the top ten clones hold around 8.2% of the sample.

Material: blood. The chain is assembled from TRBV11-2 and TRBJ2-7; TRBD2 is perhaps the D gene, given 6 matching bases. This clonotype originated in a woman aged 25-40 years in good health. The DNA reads TGTGCCAGCAGCTTCGGACTATCCTACGAGCAGTACTTC. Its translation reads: CASSFGLSYEQYF.